This T cell receptor beta chain was identified during a study of CD8 T cells in ankylosing spondylitis. Study conclusions and caveats: Reactive arthritis synovial fluid and blood were previously reported to contain some motif variants. Ankylosing spondylitis blood appeared to carry a characteristic TCR beta motif of roughly 8 highly homologous variants. In ankylosing spondylitis patients, matched synovial fluid reportedly showed significant enrichment of disease-linked clones.

The V end was cut by 2 bases, the J end by 0 bases, with 22 bases between. This CDR3 contains 20 residues. In germline, CDR1 is MNHEY, CDR2 SVGEGT. Quantitative barcoded 5'-RACE was used to prepare TCR beta libraries. In TCRdb, the 5' RACE reads were re-called with MiXCR into one record per CDR3 protein. The table has a few hundred thousand distinct CDR3 sequences, about 17% seen once; the top ten hold under 55%. As for this clonotype: The target antigen is unknown.

The V call is TRBV6-2 or TRBV6-3, the J call TRBJ2-2; a weak D match, TRBD2 (5 bases). Sample: blood, either unsorted or a sorted T cell fraction (not recorded which). This clonotype originated in a male donor with ankylosing spondylitis. The CDR3 coding sequence is TGTGCCAGCAGTTACGCCCTAGCCTCACCCCAGGCTGCGAACACCGGGGAGCTGTTTTTT. Amino acid sequence: CASSYALASPQAANTGELFF.